Only a few counts were recorded for the clone carrying this T cell receptor (beta chain). The data were obtained in a study of shared clonotypes between healthy human individuals. Germline loops: CDR1 GTSNPN, CDR2 SVGIG (reference sequence). V was cut by 1 base and J by 0 bases, with 10 bases left in between. CDR3 length equals 15 residues. Naive CD8 cells comprised CD45RO-negative, CCR7-positively selected cells, excluding terminally differentiated effector memory CD45RA+ cells. Genomic DNA belonging to each subset was distributed in equal measure over several immunoSEQ plates. In the original workflow: In the immunoSEQ data, sequences were junction-only and lacked quality scores, so filtering differed. Data came from immunoSEQ multiplex PCR; TCRdb stores just in-frame clones and leaves some out. The V and J calls and the clone size are those of that table, but D and trimming were determined from the DNA. The sample contains about 750,000 clones, 92% of which appear only once.

The material sequenced was naive CD8+ T cells sorted from blood. This rearrangement joins TRBV30 to TRBJ1-5, with D maybe TRBD1 (6 bases). The receptor was isolated from a young man in good health. The CDR3 sequence: CAWSGGQNSNQPQHF. Written as DNA, the CDR3 is TGTGCCTGGAGTGGCGGACAGAATAGCAATCAGCCCCAGCATTTT.